Presented here are 10 T cell receptor beta chains from one specimen sequenced in a study of cytotoxic CD8 clonotypes in ibrutinib-treated CLL. The protocol was immunoSEQ multiplex PCR, while the TCRdb copy is restricted to in-frame clones and leaves out a portion. Among around 330,000 clones listed, approximately 67% were seen once. This specimen consisted of PBMCs, obtained after 36 months of ibrutinib treatment. These TCRs come from a human donor with chronic lymphocytic leukemia.

The chain is built from TRBV29-1 and TRBJ2-3; tentatively, D is TRBD2 (5 bases). The CDR3 consists of 12 residues. V gave up 4 bases and J gave up 1 base, with 6 bases separating them. From germline, CDR1 is SQVTM and CDR2 ANQGSEA. CDR3 DNA sequence: TGCAGCGTTGCGCGGGGCACAGATACGCAGTATTTT. This sequence encodes CSVARGTDTQYF.

In its sample, this clone was seen a few times. The CDR3 DNA is TGTGCCAGCAGCTCCGGACATCACAATGAGCAGTTCTTC. It encodes CASSSGHHNEQFF. V usage is TRBV7-3 and J usage is TRBJ2-1, with D possibly TRBD1 on 5 matching bases. CDR1 SGHTA and CDR2 FQGTGA come from the germline V gene. CDR3 length: 13 amino acids. The germline V and J ends were trimmed by 4 bases and 5 bases, with 9 bases remaining between them.

Here the CDR3 reads CASTQRAGGSEQYF. DNA for the CDR3: TGTGCCAGCACCCAGCGGGCCGGGGGATCCGAGCAGTACTTC. The V gene is TRBV7-2, the J gene TRBJ2-7, with a possible D match to TRBD2 (6 bases). The germline CDR1 and CDR2 sequences are SGHTA and FQGNSA. The germline V and J ends were trimmed by 7 bases and 6 bases, with 19 bases remaining between them. This CDR3 has 14 amino acids.

This clone was counted only a few times. This rearrangement joins TRBV10-3 to TRBJ1-4; D ambiguous. In germline, CDR1 is ENHRY, CDR2 SYGVKD. V was pared by 0 bases and J by 7 bases, with 18 bases between. The CDR3 has 17 amino acids. Here the CDR3 DNA reads TGTGCCATCAGTGAGTCCCTAACGAGGGTAGAGAGTGAAAAACTGTTTTTT. The encoded protein is CAISESLTRVESEKLFF.

The rearrangement links TRBV27 to TRBJ2-7, with D unresolved. V was pared by 6 bases and J by 7 bases, with 13 bases between. The CDR3 has 12 amino acids. The V gene's germline CDR1 is MNHEY and CDR2 SMNVEV (reference sequence). The CDR3 here is CASSKNGEEQYF. The DNA of the CDR3 is TGTGCCAGCAGCAAAAATGGGGAAGAGCAGTACTTC.

This clone has just a few counts. This sequence joins TRBV4-1 and TRBJ1-5; no reliable D call. The CDR3 has 13 residues. Trimming took off 1 base at V and 5 bases at J, with 6 bases between the two ends. Germline assignment: CDR1 MGHRA and CDR2 YSYEKL. The CDR3 DNA reads as TGCGCCAGCAGCCAAGGGAGAGATCAGCCCCAGCATTTT. Translated: CASSQGRDQPQHF.

The chain carries TRBV6-5 and TRBJ1-1; 7 nucleotides match TRBD1. V shed 6 bases and J 0 bases; nucleotides not matched to a gene: 4. CDR3 length equals 14 residues. From germline, CDR1 is MNHEY and CDR2 SVGAGI. The CDR3 spells CASRYRGVNTEAFF. In DNA, the CDR3 is TGTGCCAGCAGGTACAGGGGCGTGAACACTGAAGCTTTCTTT.

The chain joins TRBV25-1 to TRBJ2-5, with D perhaps matching TRBD1 or TRBD2 (5 bases each). Trimming left V 4 bases short and J 2 bases short, with 8 bases between. Germline CDR1 and CDR2: MGHDK and SYGVNS. The CDR3 consists of 13 residues. CDR3 protein: CASSGEGQETQYF. As DNA, the CDR3 is TGTGCCAGCAGTGGAGAGGGGCAAGAGACCCAGTACTTC.

The chain uses TRBV14 and TRBJ2-7; D unresolved. The germline V gene encodes CDR1 SGHDN and CDR2 FVKESK. The V end was cut by 0 bases, the J end by 5 bases, with 11 bases between. The CDR3 sequence is 14 residues long. This CDR3 is CASSQDPLSDEQYF. The CDR3 DNA reads as TGTGCCAGCAGCCAAGACCCACTTTCGGACGAGCAGTACTTC.

The genes are TRBV7-3 and TRBJ2-3; a possible D gene is TRBD1 (5 bases). Trimming took off 2 bases at V and 6 bases at J, with 9 bases between the two ends. CDR1 and CDR2 from the germline V gene are SGHTA and FQGTGA. CDR3 length: 13 amino acids. CDR3 in amino acids: CASSLATADTQYF. The CDR3 bases are TGTGCCAGCAGCTTAGCGACAGCGGATACGCAGTATTTT.